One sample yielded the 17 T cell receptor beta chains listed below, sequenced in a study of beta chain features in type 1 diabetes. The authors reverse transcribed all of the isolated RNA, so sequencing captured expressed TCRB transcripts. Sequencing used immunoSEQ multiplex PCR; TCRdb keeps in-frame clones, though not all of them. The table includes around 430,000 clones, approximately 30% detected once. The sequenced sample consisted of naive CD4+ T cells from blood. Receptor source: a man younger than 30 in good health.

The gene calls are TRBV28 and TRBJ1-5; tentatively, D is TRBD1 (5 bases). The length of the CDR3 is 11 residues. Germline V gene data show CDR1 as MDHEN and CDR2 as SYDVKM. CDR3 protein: CAAGGIQPQHF. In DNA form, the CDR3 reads TGTGCAGCGGGGGGGATTCAGCCCCAGCATTTT.

This CDR3 is CAWSLQATIGEQYF. In nucleotides, the CDR3 is TGTGCCTGGAGTCTCCAAGCGACGATAGGCGAGCAGTACTTC. The chain links TRBV30 to TRBJ2-7; unclear D gene. The V gene lost 2 bases and the J gene lost 6 bases, with 17 bases spanning the gap. This CDR3 region has 14 residues. Germline V lookup: CDR1 GTSNPN, CDR2 SVGIG (reference sequence).

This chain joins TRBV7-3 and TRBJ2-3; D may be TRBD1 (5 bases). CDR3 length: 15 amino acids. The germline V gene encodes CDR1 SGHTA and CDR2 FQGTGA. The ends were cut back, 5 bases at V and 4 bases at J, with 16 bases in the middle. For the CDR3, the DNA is TGTGCCAGCAGCCCTAGGGCAGGGAACGCAGATACGCAGTATTTT. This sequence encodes CASSPRAGNADTQYF. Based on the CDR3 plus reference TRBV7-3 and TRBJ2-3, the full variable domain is GAGVSQTPSNKVTEKGKYVELRCDPISGHTALYWYRQSLGQGPEFLIYFQGTGAADDSGLPNDRFFAVRPEGSVSTLKIQRTERGDSAVYLCASSPRAGNADTQYFGPGTRLTVL.

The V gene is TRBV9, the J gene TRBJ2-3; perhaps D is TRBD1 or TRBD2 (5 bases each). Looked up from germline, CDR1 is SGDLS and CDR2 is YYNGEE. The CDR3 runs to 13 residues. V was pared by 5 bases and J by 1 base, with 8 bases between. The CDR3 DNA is TGTGCCAGCAGGAGGGGCGGCACAGATACGCAGTATTTT. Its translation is CASRRGGTDTQYF.

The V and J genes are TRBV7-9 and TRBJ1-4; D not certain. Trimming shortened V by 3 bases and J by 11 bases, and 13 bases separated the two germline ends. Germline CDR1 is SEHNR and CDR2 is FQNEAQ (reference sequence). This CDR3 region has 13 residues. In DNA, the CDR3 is TGTGCCAGCAGCTTTTCTGCTACTATGAAACTGTTTTTT. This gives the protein CASSFSATMKLFF.

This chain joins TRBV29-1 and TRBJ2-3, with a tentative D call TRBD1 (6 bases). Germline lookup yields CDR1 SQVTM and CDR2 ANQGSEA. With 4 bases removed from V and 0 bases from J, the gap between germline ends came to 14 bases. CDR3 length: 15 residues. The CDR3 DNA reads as TGCAGCGTTGCTCTCGGGACACCGAGCACAGATACGCAGTATTTT. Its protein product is CSVALGTPSTDTQYF.

The CDR3 sequence is CAIKDTGASDTQYF. CDR3 sequence (DNA): TGTGCCATCAAAGATACGGGAGCGTCAGATACGCAGTATTTT. V gene TRBV10-3 combines with J gene TRBJ2-3; tentative D call: TRBD2 (6 bases). V was shortened by 7 bases and J by 4 bases, with 15 bases between the two germline ends. In germline, CDR1 is ENHRY, CDR2 SYGVKD. The CDR3 runs to 14 residues.

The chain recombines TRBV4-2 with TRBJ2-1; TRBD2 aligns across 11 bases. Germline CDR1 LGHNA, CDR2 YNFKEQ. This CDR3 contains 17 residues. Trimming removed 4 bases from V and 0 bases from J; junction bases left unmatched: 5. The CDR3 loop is CASSRTSGSSSYNEQFF. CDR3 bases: TGTGCCAGCAGCCGGACTAGCGGGTCCAGCTCCTACAATGAGCAGTTCTTC.

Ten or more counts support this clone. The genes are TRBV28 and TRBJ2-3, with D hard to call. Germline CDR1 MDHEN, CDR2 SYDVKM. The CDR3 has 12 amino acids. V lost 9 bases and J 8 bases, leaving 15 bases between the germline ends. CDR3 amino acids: CASRTGPSTQYF. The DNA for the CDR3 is TGTGCCAGTCGGACGGGCCCATCTACGCAGTATTTT. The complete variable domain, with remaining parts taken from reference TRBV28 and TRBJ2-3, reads DVKVTQSSRYLVKRTGEKVFLECVQDMDHENMFWYRQDPGLGLRLIYFSYDVKMKEKGDIPEGYSVSREKKERFSLILESASTNQTSMYLCASRTGPSTQYFGPGTRLTVL.

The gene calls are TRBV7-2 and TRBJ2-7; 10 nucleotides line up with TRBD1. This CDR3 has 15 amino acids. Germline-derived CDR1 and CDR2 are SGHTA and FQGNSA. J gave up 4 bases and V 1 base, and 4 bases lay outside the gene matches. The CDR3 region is CASSLEGTGVYEQYF. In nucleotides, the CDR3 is TGTGCCAGCAGCTTAGAGGGGACAGGGGTTTACGAGCAGTACTTC.

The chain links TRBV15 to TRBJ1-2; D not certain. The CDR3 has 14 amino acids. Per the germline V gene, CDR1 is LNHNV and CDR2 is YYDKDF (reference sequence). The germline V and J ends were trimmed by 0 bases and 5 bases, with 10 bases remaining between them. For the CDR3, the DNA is TGTGCCACCAGCAGAGATTCAGTGGGGTATGGCTACACCTTC. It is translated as CATSRDSVGYGYTF.

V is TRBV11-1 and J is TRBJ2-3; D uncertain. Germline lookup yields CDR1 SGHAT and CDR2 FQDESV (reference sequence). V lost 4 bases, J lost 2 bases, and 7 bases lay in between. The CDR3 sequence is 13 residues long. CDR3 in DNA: TGTGCCAGCAGCTCCGGACCCACAGATACGCAGTATTTT. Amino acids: CASSSGPTDTQYF.

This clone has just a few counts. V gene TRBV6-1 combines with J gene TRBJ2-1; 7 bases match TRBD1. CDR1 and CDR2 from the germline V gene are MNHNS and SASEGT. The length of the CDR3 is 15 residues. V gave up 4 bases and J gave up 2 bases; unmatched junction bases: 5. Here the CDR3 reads CASSGRGGAYNEQFF. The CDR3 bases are TGTGCCAGCAGTGGACGAGGGGGCGCCTACAATGAGCAGTTCTTC.

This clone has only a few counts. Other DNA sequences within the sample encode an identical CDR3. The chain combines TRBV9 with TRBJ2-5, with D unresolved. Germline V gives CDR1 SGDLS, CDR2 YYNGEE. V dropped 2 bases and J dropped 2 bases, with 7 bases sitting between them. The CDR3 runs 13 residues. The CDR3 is CASSVRLQETQYF. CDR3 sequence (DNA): TGTGCCAGCAGCGTTCGACTGCAAGAGACCCAGTACTTC.

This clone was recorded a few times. The CDR3 coding sequence is TGCGCCAGCAGCTTACAGTCAAGCTCCTACAATGAGCAGTTCTTC. It codes for CASSLQSSSYNEQFF. The chain combines TRBV5-1 with TRBJ2-1; D uncertain. This CDR3 region has 15 residues. The ends were cut back, 2 bases at V and 0 bases at J, with 9 bases in the middle. Per the germline V gene, CDR1 is SGHRS and CDR2 is YFSETQ.

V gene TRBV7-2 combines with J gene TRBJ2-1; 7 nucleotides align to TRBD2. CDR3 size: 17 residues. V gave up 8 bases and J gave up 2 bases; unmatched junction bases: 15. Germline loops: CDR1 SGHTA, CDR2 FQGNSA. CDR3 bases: TGTGCCAGCTTAGGGAGGGGCGAGCGGGGCCCCTACAATGAGCAGTTCTTC. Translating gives CASLGRGERGPYNEQFF.

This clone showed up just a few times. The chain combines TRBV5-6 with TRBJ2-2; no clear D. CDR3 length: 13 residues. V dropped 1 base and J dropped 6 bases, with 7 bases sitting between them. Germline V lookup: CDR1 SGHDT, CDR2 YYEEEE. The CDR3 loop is CASSLTRAGELFF. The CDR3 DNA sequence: TGTGCCAGCAGCTTGACCCGGGCCGGGGAGCTGTTTTTT.